A single sample gave rise to the 20 T cell receptor beta chains below, sequenced in a study of T cells after yellow fever vaccination. TCRdb reanalysed the 5' RACE reads using MiXCR and keeps one entry per CDR3 protein. The profile shows fewer than 650,000 distinct CDR3 sequences, around a fifth of them singletons. Sequences were derived from PBMCs, sampled roughly 20 days after the first yellow fever vaccination. All receptors derive from a man between 18 and 29 years old who received the YFV17D yellow fever vaccine.

This chain uses TRBV13 with TRBJ1-1; D is unclear. CDR1 is PRHDT, CDR2 FYEKMQ, per germline (reference sequence). This CDR3 comprises 14 residues. Between the trimmed V and J ends, which lost 2 bases and 2 bases, there was a span of 9 bases. The CDR3 here is CASSLKDFNTEAFF. CDR3 in DNA: TGTGCCAGCAGCTTAAAGGACTTTAACACTGAAGCTTTCTTT.

In its sample, this clonotype was seen a few times. V and J are TRBV6-5 and TRBJ2-3; D assignment may be TRBD1 or TRBD2 (5 bases each). CDR3 length equals 16 residues. V gave up 0 bases and J gave up 5 bases, with 15 bases separating them. The V gene's germline CDR1 is MNHEY and CDR2 SVGAGI. This CDR3 reads CASSYSIGSGGDTQYF. DNA of the CDR3: TGTGCCAGCAGTTACTCGATTGGTTCTGGGGGAGATACGCAGTATTTT.

This clonotype has just a few counts. This chain links TRBV6-2 or TRBV6-3 with TRBJ1-2; D unclear. Germline CDR1 is MNHEY and CDR2 is SVGEGT. The CDR3 is 14 amino acids. V gave up 5 bases and J gave up 2 bases, with 12 bases separating them. CDR3: CASSKPGYNYGYTF. The CDR3 DNA sequence: TGTGCCAGCAGTAAACCCGGATACAACTATGGCTACACCTTC.

This clonotype was seen only a few times. This chain joins TRBV4-1 and TRBJ2-7; tentative D call: TRBD1 (6 bases). Germline lookup yields CDR1 MGHRA and CDR2 YSYEKL. Trimming left V 2 bases short and J 5 bases short, with 13 bases between. This CDR3 comprises 14 residues. The CDR3 DNA reads as TGCGCCAGCAGCCAAATGGCAGGGGTGGACGAGCAGTACTTC. Translation: CASSQMAGVDEQYF.

The rearrangement links TRBV20-1 to TRBJ2-5; D might be TRBD2 (5 bases). CDR1 and CDR2 from the germline V gene are DFQATT and SNEGSKA (reference sequence). Trimming shortened V by 6 bases and J by 1 base, and 18 bases separated the two germline ends. The CDR3 runs to 15 residues. This CDR3 is CSALGNPATQETQYF. The CDR3 coding sequence is TGCAGTGCCCTCGGGAACCCTGCAACCCAAGAGACCCAGTACTTC.

The J gene is TRBJ1-1, the V gene TRBV7-9, with 9 bases matching TRBD1. J was trimmed by 7 bases and V by 5 bases; bases with no gene match: 5. The CDR3 extends over 13 amino acids. CDR1 is SEHNR, CDR2 FQNEAQ, per germline (reference sequence). CDR3: CASSQQGAGEAFF. In nucleotides, the CDR3 is TGTGCCAGCAGCCAACAGGGGGCTGGTGAAGCTTTCTTT.

The chain combines TRBV29-1 with TRBJ2-2; maybe TRBD2 (5 bases). Trimming pared 4 bases from V and 3 bases from J, leaving 15 bases between. The CDR3 contains 15 residues. Per the germline V gene, CDR1 is SQVTM and CDR2 is ANQGSEA. CDR3 sequence: CSVGLAAADTGELFF. CDR3 bases: TGCAGCGTTGGTCTGGCAGCGGCGGACACCGGGGAGCTGTTTTTT.

The chain joins TRBV27 to TRBJ2-2, with TRBD2 identical over 14 bases. CDR3 length: 14 residues. Germline V CDR1 and CDR2: MNHEY, SMNVEV (reference sequence). J gave up 4 bases and V 9 bases, and 1 base lay outside the gene matches. CDR3 residues: CARGLAGGTGELFF. The CDR3 bases are TGTGCCAGAGGACTAGCGGGGGGCACCGGGGAGCTGTTTTTT.

This clonotype turned up a few times. The chain links TRBV18 to TRBJ2-2; no definite D call. Trimming removed 2 bases from V and 0 bases from J, with 7 bases in between. Germline CDR1 and CDR2: KGHSH and LQKENI. The CDR3 contains 15 residues. CDR3 protein: CASSPSRPNTGELFF. The DNA of the CDR3 is TGTGCCAGCTCACCAAGCAGGCCGAACACCGGGGAGCTGTTTTTT.

The gene calls are TRBV20-1 and TRBJ2-3; 9 nucleotides align to TRBD2. Unmatched junction bases numbered 5, after V lost 0 bases and J lost 4 bases. The germline V gene encodes CDR1 DFQATT and CDR2 SNEGSKA (reference sequence). The CDR3 contains 15 residues. CDR3 nucleotides: TGCAGTGCTAGAGATGCGGGGGGGGCGTCAGATACGCAGTATTTT. It is translated as CSARDAGGASDTQYF.

The chain has TRBV6-1 and TRBJ1-4; D unresolved. The CDR3 is 14 amino acids. With 6 bases removed from V and 2 bases from J, the gap between germline ends came to 10 bases. Germline lookup yields CDR1 MNHNS and CDR2 SASEGT. The CDR3 loop reads CASSEFGTNEKLFF. The CDR3 nucleotides are TGTGCCAGCAGCGAGTTTGGGACTAATGAAAAACTGTTTTTT.

The V call is TRBV7-2, the J call TRBJ2-1; D may be TRBD2 (6 bases). CDR3 size: 14 residues. Germline-derived CDR1 and CDR2 are SGHTA and FQGNSA. Trimming shortened V by 6 bases and J by 4 bases, and 13 bases separated the two germline ends. This chain's CDR3 is CASRHTGLYNEQFF. The CDR3, as DNA: TGTGCCAGCAGACACACGGGACTTTACAATGAGCAGTTCTTC.

The chain couples TRBV6-5 to TRBJ1-1; perhaps TRBD1 as D (5 bases). With 1 base removed from V and 0 bases from J, the gap between germline ends came to 9 bases. Per germline, CDR1 MNHEY and CDR2 SVGAGI. This CDR3 has 15 amino acids. The CDR3 here is CASSYWIGVNTEAFF. The CDR3 region has the DNA TGTGCCAGCAGTTACTGGATAGGGGTGAACACTGAAGCTTTCTTT.

This chain joins TRBV11-2 and TRBJ2-5, with D perhaps TRBD1 or TRBD2 (6 bases each). This CDR3 comprises 14 residues. Trimming removed 5 bases from V and 7 bases from J, with 17 bases in between. CDR1 and CDR2 from the germline V gene are SGHAT and FQNNGV. The CDR3: CASSREWGTWTQYF. The CDR3 DNA reads as TGTGCCAGCAGCCGGGAGTGGGGGACATGGACCCAGTACTTC.

The chain uses TRBV6-5 and TRBJ2-1; 9 positions agree with TRBD2. V lost 8 bases to trimming and J lost 7 bases; unmatched junction nucleotides: 6. The CDR3 has 13 residues. CDR1 MNHEY and CDR2 SVGAGI come from the germline V gene. In DNA, the CDR3 is TGTGCCAGCCAGATTAGCGGGGGAAATGAGCAGTTCTTC. Encoded protein: CASQISGGNEQFF.

The gene calls are TRBV4-3 and TRBJ2-5; the D is unclear. The V end lost 1 base, the J end lost 9 bases, and 9 bases lay between the germline ends. This CDR3 has 12 amino acids. CDR1 is LGHNA and CDR2 is YSLEER in the germline V gene. The CDR3 DNA is TGCGCCAGCAGCCAAGTTCCGATGGCCCAGTACTTC. Residues: CASSQVPMAQYF.

The chain has TRBV5-4 and TRBJ2-6; tentatively, D is TRBD2 (6 bases). Germline CDR1 and CDR2: SGHNT and YYREEE (reference sequence). The CDR3 runs 20 residues. Trimming shortened V by 1 base and J by 0 bases, and 20 bases separated the two germline ends. The CDR3 DNA reads as TGTGCCAGCAGCTTGAGGGTGGGGAGGAACTGGCACTCTGGGGCCAACGTCCTGACTTTC. Translating it yields CASSLRVGRNWHSGANVLTF.

In this sample, this clonotype turned up a few times. The chain links TRBV28 to TRBJ2-1, with a weak D call TRBD2 (6 bases). Germline lookup yields CDR1 MDHEN and CDR2 SYDVKM. CDR3 length equals 12 residues. Trimming shortened V by 4 bases and J by 15 bases, and 16 bases separated the two germline ends. CDR3 DNA sequence: TGTGCCAGCAGTTCGGGACTGCCCCCCCCGTTCTTC. As protein: CASSSGLPPPFF.

The chain carries TRBV12-5 and TRBJ2-2, with D perhaps TRBD1 (6 bases). This CDR3 region has 14 residues. Germline V gene data show CDR1 as LGHNT and CDR2 as FRNRAP. The V and J ends lost 6 bases and 1 base respectively, with 9 bases between them. The CDR3: CASGDRLNTGELFF. CDR3 sequence (DNA): TGTGCTAGTGGGGACAGATTGAACACCGGGGAGCTGTTTTTT.

The genes are TRBV6-2 or TRBV6-3 and TRBJ2-3, with a tentative D call TRBD2 (6 bases). This CDR3 contains 15 residues. From germline, CDR1 is MNHEY and CDR2 SVGEGT. Trimming cost V 8 bases and J 2 bases, with 17 bases left between them. The DNA of the CDR3 is TGTGCCAGCTCACGACTAGTCAGAAACACAGATACGCAGTATTTT. Its translation is CASSRLVRNTDTQYF.